This entry lists 5 T cell receptor beta chains sequenced from one sample in a study of Tregs in tolerant kidney transplant recipients. Sequenced by immunoSEQ multiplex PCR; TCRdb stores in-frame clones only, minus some. This table has 90,000 to 130,000 clones, almost 90% appearing once. The sample consisted of CD4+ T cells from blood, taken before the transplant. These receptors were collected from a human donor who received a combined kidney and bone marrow transplant.

This chain connects TRBV7-6 to TRBJ2-2; 8 bases are a match to TRBD1. Losses at the gene ends were 5 bases for V and 6 bases for J; bases not matched to a gene: 11. The CDR3 has 16 residues. Germline lookup yields CDR1 SGHVS and CDR2 FNYEAQ. The CDR3: CASSRRQGLGAGELFF. The CDR3, as DNA: TGTGCCAGCAGCCGACGACAGGGGCTGGGGGCCGGGGAGCTGTTTTTT.

V gene TRBV15 combines with J gene TRBJ2-3, with 9 bases identical to TRBD2. The V gene end was trimmed by 0 bases and the J gene end by 6 bases; junction bases not matched to a gene: 10. The CDR3 totals 17 residues. The germline V gene has CDR1 LNHNV and CDR2 YYDKDF (reference sequence). For the CDR3, the DNA is TGTGCCACCAGCAGAGATGTGCCAGCGGGAGGCTGGGATACGCAGTATTTT. It codes for CATSRDVPAGGWDTQYF.

The V call is TRBV28, the J call TRBJ1-5; 7 bases are a match to TRBD1. Germline loops: CDR1 MDHEN, CDR2 SYDVKM. V dropped 6 bases and J dropped 2; count of bases not matched to a gene: 4. The CDR3 sequence is 14 residues long. CDR3 residues: CASRRGRGNQPQHF. The CDR3 nucleotides are TGTGCCAGCAGAAGGGGGCGGGGCAATCAGCCCCAGCATTTT.

The rearrangement uses TRBV10-3 and TRBJ2-3; 12 bases map to TRBD2. The CDR3 is 14 amino acids. Germline V lookup: CDR1 ENHRY, CDR2 SYGVKD. With V trimmed by 6 bases and J by 6 bases, 4 bases remained unmatched. The CDR3: CAIRPTSGSDTQYF. In DNA form, the CDR3 reads TGTGCCATCAGGCCGACTAGCGGGAGTGATACGCAGTATTTT.

The chain recombines TRBV5-5 with TRBJ1-1, with D possibly matching TRBD1 (6 bases). The germline gives CDR1 SGHKS, CDR2 YYEKEE (reference sequence). V was shortened by 3 bases and J by 1 base, with 19 bases between the two germline ends. This CDR3 has 17 residues. The CDR3 is CASSYRPATGGNTEAFF. In DNA, the CDR3 is TGTGCCAGCAGCTACCGACCCGCGACAGGAGGGAACACTGAAGCTTTCTTT.